A single sample gave rise to the 8 T cell receptor beta chains below, sequenced in a study of beta chain features in type 1 diabetes. Since all of the isolated RNA was reverse transcribed, expressed TCRB transcripts were what got sequenced. Sequenced by immunoSEQ multiplex PCR; TCRdb stores in-frame clones only, minus some. The sample has hundreds of thousands of clones; over 9.5% are singletons. Material: naive CD4+ T cells from blood. The receptors were gathered from a woman younger than 35 in good health.

The chain has TRBV27 and TRBJ1-4, with D uncertain. Germline V lookup: CDR1 MNHEY, CDR2 SMNVEV (reference sequence). V lost 1 base, J lost 7 bases, and 10 bases lay in between. This CDR3 contains 14 residues. The CDR3 DNA reads TGTGCCAGCAGTTTATTGGGCTCAGGTGAAAAACTGTTTTTT. This gives the protein CASSLLGSGEKLFF.

This clone was counted between two and nine times. The gene calls are TRBV23-1 and TRBJ2-1; tentative D call: TRBD2 (5 bases). TRBV23-1 falls under the ORF class, with uncertain function. Trimming cost V 2 bases and J 8 bases, with 28 bases left between them. The length of the CDR3 is 19 residues. CDR3 DNA: TGCGCCAGCAGTCAAAACAAGCCGAAGGAGGTATCCCCCACGGATGAGCAGTTCTTC. Its translation is CASSQNKPKEVSPTDEQFF.

This clone turned up a few times. The chain joins TRBV11-2 to TRBJ2-3; D is unresolved. The V end was cut by 3 bases, the J end by 6 bases, with 10 bases between. This CDR3 is 13 amino acids long. CDR1 is SGHAT, CDR2 FQNNGV, per germline. CDR3 amino acids: CASSFLRIDTQYF. CDR3 coding DNA: TGTGCCAGCAGCTTTTTGAGGATCGATACGCAGTATTTT.

This clone was seen a few times. Germline is not matched at one junction end, which may reflect a read error. V gene TRBV7-2 combines with J gene TRBJ2-7; 10 nucleotides line up with TRBD2. The CDR3 extends over 14 amino acids. In germline, CDR1 is SGHTA, CDR2 FQGNSA. The CDR3 sequence: CASSLAGVSPEQYF. The CDR3 bases are TGTGCCAGCAGCCTAGCGGGAGTTTCTCCCGAGCAGTACTTC.

This clone was counted between two and nine times. The rearrangement links TRBV4-2 to TRBJ2-7; possible D gene TRBD1, 6 bases. V was shortened by 0 bases and J by 3 bases, with 12 bases between the two germline ends. CDR1 and CDR2 from the germline V gene are LGHNA and YNFKEQ. This CDR3 region has 15 residues. CDR3 DNA: TGTGCCAGCAGCCAAGACTTGAGGGGGATCTACGAGCAGTACTTC. This codes for CASSQDLRGIYEQYF.

The V gene is TRBV25-1, the J gene TRBJ1-2, with D perhaps matching TRBD1 (5 bases). Germline V gives CDR1 MGHDK, CDR2 SYGVNS. V lost 1 base, J lost 5 bases, and 11 bases lay in between. The CDR3 loop spans 14 amino acids. CDR3 coding DNA: TGTGCCAGCAGTGAATCAGGGTCTCGATATGGCTACACCTTC. It codes for CASSESGSRYGYTF.

A few counts support this clone. The chain combines TRBV7-9 with TRBJ1-1; no clear D. The V and J ends lost 5 bases and 4 bases respectively, with 11 bases between them. Germline CDR1 SEHNR, CDR2 FQNEAQ (reference sequence). The CDR3 has 13 residues. The CDR3 region is CASSVKEGTEAFF. The CDR3, as DNA: TGTGCCAGCAGCGTCAAGGAGGGCACTGAAGCTTTCTTT.

The V call is TRBV30, the J call TRBJ2-7, with D uncertain. V lost 2 bases and J 1 base, leaving 12 bases between the germline ends. CDR1 and CDR2 (germline): GTSNPN, SVGIG (reference sequence). This CDR3 comprises 14 residues. The CDR3 region has the DNA TGTGCCTGGAGTTTTTCGGCCTTTTCCTACGAGCAGTACTTC. As protein: CAWSFSAFSYEQYF.